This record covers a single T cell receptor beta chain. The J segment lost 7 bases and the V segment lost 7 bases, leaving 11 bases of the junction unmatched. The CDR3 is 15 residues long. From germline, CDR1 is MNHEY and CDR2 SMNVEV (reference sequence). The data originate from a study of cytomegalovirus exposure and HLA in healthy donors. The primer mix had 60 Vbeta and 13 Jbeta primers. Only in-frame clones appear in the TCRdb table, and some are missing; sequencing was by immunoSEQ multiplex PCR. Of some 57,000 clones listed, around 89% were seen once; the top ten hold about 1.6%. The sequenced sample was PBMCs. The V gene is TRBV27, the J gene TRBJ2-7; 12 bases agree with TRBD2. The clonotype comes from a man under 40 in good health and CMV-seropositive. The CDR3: CASNRLAGDSGEQYF. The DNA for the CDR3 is TGTGCCAGCAACAGACTAGCGGGAGATTCGGGTGAGCAGTACTTC.